A selection of T cell receptor beta chains follows, all from one sample in a study of human T cells and chemical hapten exposure. TCRdb itself ran the RACE reads through MiXCR, one entry per CDR3 protein. The repertoire includes about 120,000 distinct CDR3 sequences, about 13% of them detected once, and 2.5% to 3.5% sits in the top ten. The sample was whole blood, taken in connection with sensitization to the hapten diphenylcyclopropenone (DPC). The receptors shown here come from a woman between 18 and 29 years old with alopecia areata. Some clones in this sample may be carry-over from other donors' samples. The CDR3 runs from the conserved cysteine through the conserved F or W. D genes are given only for firm matches. Size tells how often a clone was seen (once, few, many) or the class of an expanded clone, and some rows leave it out.

d_gene: TRBD1; j_gene: TRBJ2-3; v_gene: TRBV6-5; abundance: many; CDR3aa: CASSYRGRPDTQYF; CDR3nt: TGTGCCAGCAGCTACAGGGGGCGCCCAGATACGCAGTATTTT
d_gene: NA; j_gene: TRBJ2-2; v_gene: TRBV6-5; abundance: NA; CDR3aa: CASSRRAGELFF; CDR3nt: TGTGCCAGCAGTCGCAGGGCCGGGGAGCTGTTTTTT
d_gene: TRBD1; j_gene: TRBJ1-2; v_gene: TRBV27; abundance: few; CDR3aa: CASSPPPGTGSGYTF; CDR3nt: TGTGCCAGCAGTCCCCCCCCCGGGACAGGGAGCGGCTACACCTTC
d_gene: TRBD1; j_gene: TRBJ2-3; v_gene: TRBV6-6; abundance: few; CDR3aa: CASSYSWDRVDTQYF; CDR3nt: TGTGCCAGCAGTTACTCGTGGGACAGGGTGGATACGCAGTATTTT
d_gene: NA; j_gene: TRBJ1-1; v_gene: TRBV7-8; abundance: NA; CDR3aa: CASSSAGILEAFF; CDR3nt: TGTGCCAGCAGCTCCGCCGGCATCCTTGAAGCTTTCTTT
d_gene: TRBD1; j_gene: TRBJ2-3; v_gene: TRBV18; abundance: few; CDR3aa: CASSLSWTGSTDTQYF; CDR3nt: TGTGCCAGCTCACTGTCCTGGACAGGAAGCACAGATACGCAGTATTTT
d_gene: NA; j_gene: TRBJ1-1; v_gene: TRBV5-1; abundance: few; CDR3aa: CASSWGTANTEAFF; CDR3nt: TGCGCCAGCAGCTGGGGGACGGCAAACACTGAAGCTTTCTTT
d_gene: TRBD1; j_gene: TRBJ2-2; v_gene: TRBV5-5; abundance: NA; CDR3aa: CASSSGQGTGELFF; CDR3nt: TGTGCCAGCAGCTCCGGACAGGGGACCGGGGAGCTGTTTTTT
d_gene: TRBD1; j_gene: TRBJ2-7; v_gene: TRBV3-1; abundance: NA; CDR3aa: CASSQGIPTGTYEQYF; CDR3nt: TGTGCCAGCAGCCAAGGTATTCCGACAGGGACCTACGAGCAGTACTTC
d_gene: NA; j_gene: TRBJ2-7; v_gene: TRBV2; abundance: few; CDR3aa: CASSVSDGARYEQYF; CDR3nt: TGTGCCAGCAGTGTCTCGGACGGAGCCCGCTACGAGCAGTACTTC
d_gene: TRBD2; j_gene: TRBJ2-1; v_gene: TRBV30; abundance: NA; CDR3aa: CAWSRLAGAYNEQFF; CDR3nt: TGTGCCTGGAGCAGACTAGCGGGGGCTTACAATGAGCAGTTCTTC
d_gene: TRBD2; j_gene: TRBJ2-4; v_gene: TRBV6-1; abundance: NA; CDR3aa: CASRGTSNIQYF; CDR3nt: TGTGCCAGTAGGGGGACTAGCAACATTCAGTACTTC
d_gene: NA; j_gene: TRBJ2-1; v_gene: TRBV7-6; abundance: few; CDR3aa: CASSFLQSSYNEQFF; CDR3nt: TGTGCCAGCAGCTTTTTACAGAGCTCCTACAATGAGCAGTTCTTC
d_gene: TRBD1; j_gene: TRBJ1-2; v_gene: TRBV20-1; abundance: few; CDR3aa: CSARDRQGLYGYTF; CDR3nt: TGCAGTGCTAGAGATCGACAGGGTCTCTATGGCTACACCTTC
d_gene: TRBD1; j_gene: TRBJ2-2; v_gene: TRBV7-2; abundance: few; CDR3aa: CASSFPRTGVGMELFF; CDR3nt: TGTGCCAGCAGCTTTCCGCGGACAGGGGTCGGGATGGAGCTGTTTTTT
d_gene: NA; j_gene: TRBJ1-2; v_gene: TRBV4-2; abundance: NA; CDR3aa: CASSQVIRDLNPRDTF; CDR3nt: TGTGCCAGCAGCCAAGTAATCCGGGATCTCAACCCGCGGGACACCTTC
d_gene: TRBD2; j_gene: TRBJ2-1; v_gene: TRBV10-3; abundance: NA; CDR3aa: CAISEPGTSYNEQFF; CDR3nt: TGTGCCATCAGTGAGCCCGGGACTAGCTACAATGAGCAGTTCTTC
d_gene: TRBD2; j_gene: TRBJ2-7; v_gene: TRBV7-2; abundance: NA; CDR3aa: CASSPRGGNSYEQYF; CDR3nt: TGTGCCAGCAGCCCACGCGGGGGGAACTCCTACGAGCAGTACTTC
d_gene: NA; j_gene: TRBJ1-2; v_gene: TRBV21-1; abundance: few; CDR3aa: CASSKVTLNYGYTF; CDR3nt: TGTGCCAGCAGCAAAGTGACCCTAAACTATGGCTACACCTTC
d_gene: NA; j_gene: TRBJ2-7; v_gene: TRBV7-3; abundance: few; CDR3aa: CASSLSGTPGVPYEQYF; CDR3nt: TGTGCCAGCAGCTTAAGCGGAACACCCGGGGTCCCCTACGAGCAGTACTTC
d_gene: NA; j_gene: TRBJ1-1; v_gene: TRBV7-2; abundance: few; CDR3aa: CASSFEPDTEAFF; CDR3nt: TGTGCCAGCAGCTTTGAGCCCGACACTGAAGCTTTCTTT
d_gene: TRBD1; j_gene: TRBJ1-1; v_gene: TRBV18; abundance: NA; CDR3aa: CASSRRDRVIETEAFF; CDR3nt: TGTGCCAGCTCACGCCGGGACAGGGTAATCGAGACTGAAGCTTTCTTT
d_gene: TRBD1; j_gene: TRBJ1-5; v_gene: TRBV20-1; abundance: many; CDR3aa: CSARDRDSNQPQHF; CDR3nt: TGCAGTGCTAGGGACAGGGATAGCAATCAGCCCCAGCATTTT
d_gene: NA; j_gene: TRBJ2-7; v_gene: TRBV11-2; abundance: NA; CDR3aa: CASSLAPGAFYEQYF; CDR3nt: TGTGCCAGCAGCTTAGCGCCAGGGGCCTTCTACGAGCAGTACTTC
d_gene: NA; j_gene: TRBJ2-7; v_gene: TRBV14; abundance: NA; CDR3aa: CASSPTYTTGSEQYF; CDR3nt: TGTGCCAGCAGCCCGACCTACACTACAGGGAGCGAGCAGTACTTC
d_gene: NA; j_gene: TRBJ2-1; v_gene: TRBV5-6; abundance: few; CDR3aa: CASSFGAGATRKFF; CDR3nt: NA
d_gene: NA; j_gene: TRBJ2-2; v_gene: TRBV5-5; abundance: many; CDR3aa: CASSGVARGNTGELFF; CDR3nt: TGTGCCAGCAGCGGAGTAGCGCGGGGCAACACCGGGGAGCTGTTTTTT
d_gene: NA; j_gene: TRBJ2-4; v_gene: TRBV11-2; abundance: NA; CDR3aa: CASSPVLNVDIQYF; CDR3nt: TGTGCCAGCAGCCCAGTCCTAAACGTAGACATTCAGTACTTC
d_gene: NA; j_gene: TRBJ1-1; v_gene: TRBV4-3; abundance: few; CDR3aa: CASSQSKRSNTEAFF; CDR3nt: TGCGCCAGCAGCCAATCGAAGCGATCGAACACTGAAGCTTTCTTT
d_gene: TRBD2; j_gene: TRBJ2-5; v_gene: TRBV18; abundance: few; CDR3aa: CASSPELSGGSTETQYF; CDR3nt: TGTGCCAGCTCACCCGAACTAAGCGGGGGAAGTACAGAGACCCAGTACTTC
d_gene: NA; j_gene: TRBJ1-1; v_gene: TRBV30; abundance: many; CDR3aa: CAWSVGLRGNTEAFF; CDR3nt: TGTGCCTGGAGTGTAGGTCTGAGGGGGAACACTGAAGCTTTCTTT
d_gene: NA; j_gene: TRBJ2-5; v_gene: TRBV12-3/TRBV12-4; abundance: NA; CDR3aa: CASSLGGTRETQYF; CDR3nt: TGTGCCAGCAGTTTGGGGGGAACCCGTGAGACCCAGTACTTC
d_gene: NA; j_gene: TRBJ2-5; v_gene: TRBV7-6; abundance: NA; CDR3aa: CASSLYGREQETQYF; CDR3nt: TGTGCCAGCAGCTTATATGGGCGGGAACAAGAGACCCAGTACTTC
d_gene: NA; j_gene: TRBJ2-3; v_gene: TRBV3-2; abundance: NA; CDR3aa: CASSPPWSSQDTQYF; CDR3nt: TGTGCCAGCAGCCCCCCCTGGAGCTCCCAAGATACGCAGTATTTT
d_gene: NA; j_gene: TRBJ2-1; v_gene: TRBV5-1; abundance: few; CDR3aa: CASSLQGPYNEQFF; CDR3nt: TGCGCCAGCAGCCTACAGGGACCCTACAATGAGCAGTTCTTC
d_gene: NA; j_gene: TRBJ2-7; v_gene: TRBV6-2/TRBV6-3; abundance: NA; CDR3aa: CASSYGGYSYEQYF; CDR3nt: TGTGCCAGCAGTTATGGAGGGTATTCCTACGAGCAGTACTTC
d_gene: NA; j_gene: TRBJ2-2; v_gene: TRBV27; abundance: NA; CDR3aa: CASSLSMGSTGELFF; CDR3nt: TGTGCCAGCAGTTTATCGATGGGGAGCACCGGGGAGCTGTTTTTT
d_gene: NA; j_gene: TRBJ2-7; v_gene: TRBV7-2; abundance: many; CDR3aa: CASSLAGSYEQYF; CDR3nt: TGTGCCAGCAGCTTAGCAGGGAGCTACGAGCAGTACTTC
d_gene: NA; j_gene: TRBJ2-6; v_gene: TRBV9; abundance: many; CDR3aa: CASSAPTGNTPSGANVLTF; CDR3nt: TGTGCCAGCAGCGCTCCGACCGGGAACACCCCGTCTGGGGCCAACGTCCTGACTTTC
d_gene: NA; j_gene: TRBJ2-3; v_gene: TRBV13; abundance: many; CDR3aa: CASSLERTRDTQYF; CDR3nt: TGTGCCAGCAGCTTAGAAAGAACTCGGGATACGCAGTATTTT
d_gene: NA; j_gene: TRBJ2-7; v_gene: TRBV7-9; abundance: NA; CDR3aa: CASSPGSPPYEQYF; CDR3nt: TGTGCCAGCAGCCCCGGCAGCCCGCCTTACGAGCAGTACTTC
d_gene: NA; j_gene: TRBJ2-6; v_gene: TRBV3-1; abundance: NA; CDR3aa: CASSQEFSGANVLTF; CDR3nt: TGTGCCAGCAGCCAAGAGTTCTCTGGGGCCAACGTCCTGACTTTC
d_gene: TRBD1; j_gene: TRBJ1-3; v_gene: TRBV25-1; abundance: NA; CDR3aa: CASSDRGPGNTIYF; CDR3nt: TGTGCCAGCAGTGACAGGGGGCCTGGAAACACCATATATTTT
d_gene: NA; j_gene: TRBJ1-3; v_gene: TRBV7-2; abundance: few; CDR3aa: CASSSGDSFWGIRRNTIYF; CDR3nt: TGTGCCAGCAGCTCAGGAGATTCGTTTTGGGGCATTCGCCGAAACACCATATATTTT
d_gene: NA; j_gene: TRBJ1-1; v_gene: TRBV5-5; abundance: few; CDR3aa: CASSPQQGLGTEAFF; CDR3nt: TGTGCCAGCAGCCCCCAACAGGGTTTAGGCACTGAAGCTTTCTTT
d_gene: TRBD2; j_gene: TRBJ2-3; v_gene: TRBV7-9; abundance: few; CDR3aa: CASSFGLAGQRTDTQYF; CDR3nt: TGTGCCAGCAGCTTCGGACTAGCGGGCCAACGAACGGATACGCAGTATTTT
d_gene: NA; j_gene: TRBJ2-1; v_gene: TRBV6-2/TRBV6-3; abundance: NA; CDR3aa: CASSYSMGLLQFF; CDR3nt: TGTGCCAGCAGTTACTCGATGGGGTTGTTGCAGTTCTTC
d_gene: NA; j_gene: TRBJ2-7; v_gene: TRBV20-1; abundance: few; CDR3aa: CSAIEAGPGSYEQYF; CDR3nt: TGCAGTGCGATCGAAGCAGGTCCCGGCTCCTACGAGCAGTACTTC
d_gene: TRBD1; j_gene: TRBJ2-6; v_gene: TRBV20-1; abundance: few; CDR3aa: CSARDRGRNVLTF; CDR3nt: TGCAGTGCTAGAGACAGGGGGCGGAACGTCCTGACTTTC
d_gene: TRBD1; j_gene: TRBJ2-5; v_gene: TRBV7-9; abundance: NA; CDR3aa: CASSPRTGAFQETQYF; CDR3nt: TGTGCCAGCAGCCCCAGGACAGGGGCCTTCCAAGAGACCCAGTACTTC
d_gene: NA; j_gene: TRBJ2-5; v_gene: TRBV7-6; abundance: many; CDR3aa: CASSLNPELYQETQYF; CDR3nt: TGTGCCAGCAGCTTAAACCCCGAATTGTACCAAGAGACCCAGTACTTC
d_gene: NA; j_gene: TRBJ2-1; v_gene: TRBV6-2/TRBV6-3; abundance: many; CDR3aa: CASSYSSGLAYNEQFF; CDR3nt: TGTGCCAGCAGTTACTCTTCAGGTCTGGCCTACAATGAGCAGTTCTTC
d_gene: TRBD2; j_gene: TRBJ2-3; v_gene: TRBV12-3/TRBV12-4; abundance: NA; CDR3aa: CASSVRGLGVATQYF; CDR3nt: TGTGCCAGCAGTGTTAGGGGACTAGGGGTCGCTACGCAGTATTTT